The TCR beta chain under discussion was sequenced for a study of monozygotic twins with inflammatory bowel disease. The study, taken as a whole, reports: TCRbeta inverse Simpson diversity was decreased in IBD patients versus healthy co-twins. Subtypes among T cells remained indistinguishable.

Points on this clonotype: Antigen specificity is unknown.

TCRdb processed the 5' RACE reads again and assigns one entry to each CDR3 protein, with no DNA. This table holds around 99,000 distinct CDR3 sequences. Germline CDR1 and CDR2: WSHSY and SAAADI. The CDR3 is made up of 13 amino acids. The specimen sequenced was blood. The rearrangement uses TRBV10-2 and TRBJ2-7. The receptor's source is a human donor with ulcerative colitis or Crohn's disease, or a healthy co-twin of an affected twin (not recorded which). CDR3 region: CASSRLYSYEQYF.